This T cell receptor (beta chain) was documented in a study of blood T cell repertoires in COVID-19. Study-wide context: Samples taken during acute and convalescent COVID-19 were collected in the United States, Italy and Spain. The cDNA or gDNA used as material had been derived from T cells, B-cell-depleted T cells, or PBMCs.

Original processing methods: Estimated nucleated cell counts came from reference gene primer amplification. Here immunoSEQ multiplex PCR was the method, and the copy in TCRdb shows in-frame clones only, minus some. The V and J calls and clone size were taken over from that table, and D and trimming were inferred from the DNA. The sample includes about 81,000 clones, almost 90% seen only once; the top ten take around 5%. This CDR3 region has 15 residues. Trimming removed 0 bases from V and 0 bases from J, with 9 bases in between. CDR1 and CDR2 from the germline V gene are LGHNA and YSLEER. This TCR derives from an elderly woman with acute or convalescent COVID-19. Sequencing was done on a sample of peripheral blood. The chain recombines TRBV4-3 with TRBJ2-7, with a tentative D call TRBD2 (6 bases). The CDR3 nucleotides read TGCGCCAGCAGCCAAGACCGGGACTCCTCCTACGAGCAGTACTTC. It encodes CASSQDRDSSYEQYF.